This entry features one T cell receptor beta chain sequence. The source of the sample is a study of T cells after somatic rescue of genetic block. The germline V gene encodes CDR1 LGHNA and CDR2 YSLEER. This CDR3 spans 15 amino acids. V shed 4 bases and J shed 0 bases, with 11 bases lying between them. Method: immunoSEQ multiplex PCR; TCRdb's copy keeps in-frame clones and lacks some. The table includes 45,000 to 55,000 clones, approximately 96% detected once. The TCR comes from a child under two years old. The material sequenced was peripheral blood mononuclear cells (PBMCs). The genes are TRBV4-3 and TRBJ2-3; D possibly corresponds to TRBD2 (6 bases). This chain's CDR3 is CASSLLARSTDTQYF. CDR3 coding DNA: TGCGCCAGCAGCCTTCTAGCGAGAAGCACAGATACGCAGTATTTT.